A single sample gave rise to the 25 T cell receptor beta chains below, sequenced in a study of T cells expressing NK-cell markers. TCRdb re-called the 5' RACE reads and catalogs CDR3 proteins one per entry, DNA excluded. Its listing shows 150,000 to 180,000 distinct CDR3 sequences. Sample: blood T cells: a sorted CD56 or NKG2C T cell subset, CD4+ or CD8+ T cells, or bulk PBMC T cells (not recorded which). The receptors stem from a woman between 50 and 59 years old in good health.

The chain is built from TRBV4-1 and TRBJ1-5; as DNA is missing, the TRBD1 call by TCRdb cannot be tested. The CDR3 covers 12 residues. CDR1 and CDR2 from the germline V gene are MGHRA and YSYEKL. The CDR3 here is CASSQTGQPQHF.

The rearrangement uses TRBV27 and TRBJ2-3; checking the TCRdb D call of TRBD1 is not possible without DNA. Germline V lookup: CDR1 MNHEY, CDR2 SMNVEV (reference sequence). The CDR3 spans 14 residues. The CDR3 loop is CASSLDSLQDTQYF.

This chain joins TRBV3-1 and TRBJ2-1; TCRdb calls TRBD1, which cannot be checked without DNA. CDR1 LGHDT and CDR2 YNNKEL come from the germline V gene (reference sequence). This CDR3 comprises 12 residues. CDR3: CASRGPGNEQFF.

The chain uses TRBV9 and TRBJ2-4; TCRdb reports TRBD2, a call that lacks DNA to check it against. Germline lookup yields CDR1 SGDLS and CDR2 YYNGEE. This CDR3 has 16 amino acids. CDR3 region: CASSFGPAGAKNIQYF.

This sequence joins TRBV7-3 and TRBJ2-3; TCRdb's assignment of TRBD1 cannot be checked, as there is no DNA. CDR3 length: 14 residues. Germline lookup yields CDR1 SGHTA and CDR2 FQGTGA. This CDR3 is CASSSPESTDTQYF.

This chain joins TRBV3-1 and TRBJ2-1; TCRdb selects TRBD2, and the lack of DNA leaves this call unchecked. The V gene's germline CDR1 is LGHDT and CDR2 YNNKEL (reference sequence). The CDR3 runs to 18 residues. The CDR3 spells CASSAIGGRIPSYNEQFF.

This rearrangement joins TRBV12-3 or TRBV12-4 to TRBJ1-5. The CDR3 sequence is 14 residues long. CDR3 amino acids: CASTSLGEDQPQHF.

The rearrangement joins TRBV3-1 to TRBJ2-5; TCRdb lists TRBD2, though no DNA is available to test this call. Looked up from germline, CDR1 is LGHDT and CDR2 is YNNKEL (reference sequence). This CDR3 contains 14 residues. The chain's CDR3 is CASSWTSGTETQYF.

The CDR3 is CATGPGQNTGELFF. The J gene is TRBJ2-2, the V gene TRBV27; TCRdb returns TRBD1, unconfirmable since there is no DNA. Germline V gives CDR1 MNHEY, CDR2 SMNVEV (reference sequence). The CDR3 sequence is 14 residues long.

This chain uses TRBV24-1 with TRBJ2-1. There are 12 residues in the CDR3. Germline values: CDR1 KGHDR, CDR2 SFDVKD. CDR3 region: CATMGTYNEQFF.

The genes are TRBV3-1 and TRBJ2-1; TCRdb's D call of TRBD2 is untestable without DNA. The CDR3 has 16 residues. CDR1 is LGHDT, CDR2 YNNKEL, per germline (reference sequence). CDR3 sequence: CASSPLRERPYNEQFF.

The V gene is TRBV11-2, the J gene TRBJ2-7. The CDR3 totals 14 residues. Germline lookup yields CDR1 SGHAT and CDR2 FQNNGV. CDR3 protein: CASSPSGWPYEQYF.

The chain carries TRBV5-1 and TRBJ2-7; absent DNA, TCRdb's TRBD2 call cannot be checked. CDR1 is SGHRS, CDR2 YFSETQ, per germline. This CDR3 spans 15 amino acids. The CDR3 spells CASSPRGPLGLEQYF.

This rearrangement joins TRBV7-6 to TRBJ2-1; TCRdb reports TRBD2, a call that lacks DNA to check it against. Germline assignment: CDR1 SGHVS and CDR2 FNYEAQ. The CDR3 sequence is 17 residues long. The CDR3 protein is CASSLLGSSESGHEQFF. Full variable domain (outside the CDR3, taken from reference TRBV7-6 and TRBJ2-1): GAGVSQSPRYKVTKRGQDVALRCDPISGHVSLYWYRQALGQGPEFLTYFNYEAQQDKSGLPNDRFSAERPEGSISTLTIQRTEQRDSAMYRCASSLLGSSESGHEQFFGPGTRLTVL.

J is TRBJ1-1 and V is TRBV20-1; TCRdb names TRBD1, which stays unverified in the absence of DNA. The CDR3 is 18 residues long. Germline-derived CDR1 and CDR2 are DFQATT and SNEGSKA (reference sequence). CDR3 in amino acids: CSARDGRQGGDWNTEAFF.

The chain uses TRBV2 and TRBJ1-5; the TCRdb call, TRBD1, lacks DNA for checking. The CDR3 totals 14 residues. Per the germline V gene, CDR1 is SNHLY and CDR2 is FYNNEI. The CDR3 spells CASSWRGRNQPQHF.

The chain is built from TRBV7-9 and TRBJ2-3; lacking DNA, the TRBD1 call made by TCRdb goes unchecked. Per germline, CDR1 SEHNR and CDR2 FQNEAQ (reference sequence). This CDR3 region has 16 residues. The CDR3 reads CASSLYGHGRGDTQYF.

The chain joins TRBV4-1 to TRBJ2-4; TCRdb outputs TRBD1, but without DNA this stays unchecked. The CDR3 loop spans 15 amino acids. Germline CDR1 and CDR2: MGHRA and YSYEKL. CDR3 amino acids: CASSQEGQFVGQTDF.

This rearrangement joins TRBV4-1 to TRBJ2-1; TCRdb calls TRBD2, which cannot be checked without DNA. The germline V gene has CDR1 MGHRA and CDR2 YSYEKL. This CDR3 has 15 residues. The CDR3 loop reads CASSSQRGGYNEQFF.

V gene TRBV7-6 combines with J gene TRBJ2-7; with no DNA, the TCRdb D assignment of TRBD1 cannot be verified. CDR1 is SGHVS and CDR2 is FNYEAQ in the germline V gene. The CDR3 runs 15 residues. The CDR3 here is CASSFGTGPAYEQYF.

The chain couples TRBV27 to TRBJ1-5; no DNA is available, so the TRBD1 call from TCRdb remains unchecked. Germline V gives CDR1 MNHEY, CDR2 SMNVEV (reference sequence). The CDR3 extends over 14 amino acids. CDR3 in amino acids: CASSGQGGNQPQHF.

This chain uses TRBV15 with TRBJ2-2; TCRdb gives TRBD1 as the D gene, but with no DNA this cannot be confirmed. Germline CDR1 LNHNV, CDR2 YYDKDF (reference sequence). The CDR3 totals 16 residues. This CDR3 is CATSGRAPENTGELFF. Using reference TRBV15 and TRBJ2-2 for the parts outside the CDR3, the full variable domain is DAMVIQNPRYQVTQFGKPVTLSCSQTLNHNVMYWYQQKSSQAPKLLFHYYDKDFNNEADTPDNFQSRRPNTSFCFLDIRSPGLGDTAMYLCATSGRAPENTGELFFGEGSRLTVL.

The chain uses TRBV4-1 and TRBJ1-6; TCRdb picks TRBD1, but there is no DNA to check that call. There are 18 residues in the CDR3. Per the germline V gene, CDR1 is MGHRA and CDR2 is YSYEKL. The CDR3: CASSQGGTGGSYNSPLHF.

This chain connects TRBV5-1 to TRBJ2-2; TCRdb designates TRBD1, a call that cannot be tested without DNA. The CDR3 loop spans 12 amino acids. Germline V CDR1 and CDR2: SGHRS, YFSETQ. The CDR3 reads CATQGNTGELFF.

The chain employs TRBV5-1 and TRBJ2-1; with no DNA, the TCRdb D assignment of TRBD1 cannot be verified. From germline, CDR1 is SGHRS and CDR2 YFSETQ. The CDR3 has 16 residues. CDR3 sequence reads: CASSVNRDRGYNEQFF.